The entry below describes one T cell receptor (beta chain). As yet, its antigen is unknown. This sample is drawn from a study of T cells expressing NK-cell markers. Across the study: Sorted T-cell subsets CD3+CD56+NKG2C+, CD3+CD56+NKG2C- and CD3+CD56-NKG2C+ were TCR beta-sequenced.

The CDR3 is 18 amino acids. The V gene's germline CDR1 is SGHTA and CDR2 FQGNSA. Study conclusions and caveats: Roughly 1.0-8% of CD8+ T cells in over five donors belonged to dominant NKG2C+ clonotypes. Also leading the CD3+CD56-NKG2C+ fraction in several donors were these clonotypes.

cDNA encoding TCR beta was synthesized via 5'RACE template switching incorporating UMIs. Each CDR3 protein gets one entry in TCRdb, which reprocessed the 5' RACE reads and gives no DNA. The record lists 200,000 to 300,000 distinct CDR3 sequences, of which the ten most abundant hold 4% to 5%. The sequencing input was blood T cells: a sorted CD56 or NKG2C T cell subset, CD4+ or CD8+ T cells, or bulk PBMC T cells (not recorded which). This rearrangement joins TRBV7-2 to TRBJ2-2; TCRdb proposes TRBD2, but this gene call is untestable without DNA. This clonotype was sampled from a woman aged 18 to 75 in good health. This CDR3 reads CASSLALLAGGQGGELFF. The variable domain in full, completed from reference TRBV7-2 and TRBJ2-2, reads GAGVSQSPSNKVTEKGKDVELRCDPISGHTALYWYRQSLGQGLEFLIYFQGNSAPDKSGLPSDRFSAERTGGSVSTLTIQRTQQEDSAVYLCASSLALLAGGQGGELFFGEGSRLTVL.